These 16 T cell receptor beta chains originate from one sample sequenced in a study of metastatic and nonmetastatic thyroid tumors. TCRdb reprocessed the PCR reads using MiXCR. The data show 30,000 to 40,000 clones, about 21% seen once. All patients reached thyroid surgery having received no treatment beforehand. What was sequenced was tumor tissue. The source is a male donor with papillary thyroid cancer or a benign thyroid nodule (not recorded which). Some clones in this sample may be carry-over from other donors' samples.

This clone was counted many times. The rearrangement uses TRBV5-6 and TRBJ2-5; D is unresolved. Trimming stripped 2 bases from V and 1 base from J, with 6 bases between. The CDR3 has 13 residues. Germline V gives CDR1 SGHDT, CDR2 YYEEEE. CDR3 protein: CASSFSVQETQYF. The CDR3 bases are TGTGCCAGCAGCTTTTCCGTCCAAGAGACCCAGTACTTC.

Ten or more counts support this clone. V gene TRBV18 combines with J gene TRBJ2-3; possible D gene TRBD1, 5 bases. The CDR3 has 17 amino acids. Germline V gene lookup returns CDR1 KGHSH and CDR2 LQKENI. Trimming cost V 3 bases and J 4 bases, with 20 bases left between them. CDR3 region: CASSPGLSVILPDTQYF. The CDR3 DNA reads as TGTGCCAGCTCACCGGGGCTCTCAGTTATTTTGCCAGATACGCAGTATTTT.

This clone turned up a few times. The chain combines TRBV5-1 with TRBJ2-2, with 8 nucleotides matching TRBD1. The trim removed 0 bases at V and 4 bases at J, leaving 11 bases unmatched. CDR1 and CDR2 (germline): SGHRS, YFSETQ. CDR3 length equals 18 residues. The CDR3 loop reads CASSLEVSQGAITGELFF. DNA for the CDR3: TGCGCCAGCAGCTTGGAAGTTTCCCAGGGGGCCATCACCGGGGAGCTGTTTTTT.

DNA of the CDR3: TGTGCCAGCAGCGCGAAGGACAGGCTCTCCTACGAGCAGTACTTC. Its translation is CASSAKDRLSYEQYF. The gene calls are TRBV7-8 and TRBJ2-7, with 7 bases that match TRBD1. Germline V CDR1 and CDR2: SGHVS, FQNEAQ. The CDR3 runs to 15 residues. V lost 5 bases and J lost 0; bases outside the gene matches: 7.

This clone came up many times. V usage is TRBV30 and J usage is TRBJ1-4, with D unresolved. This CDR3 spans 13 amino acids. Trimming left V 7 bases short and J 6 bases short, with 15 bases between. Germline CDR1 is GTSNPN and CDR2 is SVGIG (reference sequence). CDR3 nucleotide sequence: TGTGCCTTTGACGGTCGGTCGTATGAAAAACTGTTTTTT. Protein: CAFDGRSYEKLFF. The variable domain in full, completed from reference TRBV30 and TRBJ1-4, reads SQTIHQWPATLVQPVGSPLSLECTVEGTSNPNLYWYRQAAGRGLQLLFYSVGIGQISSEVPQNLSASRPQDRQFILSSKKLLLSDSGFYLCAFDGRSYEKLFFGSGTQLSVL.

This clone appeared many times. The chain joins TRBV29-1 to TRBJ2-2, with 8 bases lining up with TRBD2. This CDR3 contains 15 residues. Germline loops: CDR1 SQVTM, CDR2 ANQGSEA. V lost 6 bases to trimming and J lost 7 bases; unmatched junction nucleotides: 13. Written as DNA, the CDR3 is TGCAGCGTCATCATTAGGAGCGGGAGCGTCGGGGAGCTGTTTTTT. Translation gives CSVIIRSGSVGELFF.

There are many counts of this clone. This rearrangement joins TRBV6-1 to TRBJ2-2; 8 bases map to TRBD2. This CDR3 region has 13 residues. CDR1 and CDR2 (germline): MNHNS, SASEGT. The ends lost 9 bases at V and 3 bases at J; junction bases unmatched: 3. The CDR3: CASYSGDTGELFF. In DNA, the CDR3 is TGTGCCAGTTATAGCGGGGACACCGGGGAGCTGTTTTTT.

This clone has ten or more counts. The rearrangement joins TRBV2 to TRBJ1-5; TRBD1 aligns across 8 bases. The CDR3 is 13 amino acids. V trimming: 2 bases; J trimming: 6 bases; junction bases outside the gene matches: 0. Germline assignment: CDR1 SNHLY and CDR2 FYNNEI. The CDR3 protein is CASSEQGAQPQHF. CDR3 nucleotide sequence: TGTGCCAGCAGTGAACAGGGGGCTCAGCCCCAGCATTTT.

The J gene is TRBJ2-7, the V gene TRBV10-3; 10 bases are shared with TRBD2. The V segment lost 5 bases and the J segment 4 bases; nucleotides outside the gene matches: 5. Looked up from germline, CDR1 is ENHRY and CDR2 is SYGVKD. The CDR3 sequence is 14 residues long. CDR3 DNA: TGTGCCATCAGTTCGACTAGCGGGCCTTACGAGCAGTACTTC. Protein product: CAISSTSGPYEQYF.

This clone was recorded many times. The identical CDR3 is also encoded by other nucleotide sequences in the sample. This chain joins TRBV7-8 and TRBJ2-7, with TRBD2 matching over 8 bases. The CDR3 spans 14 residues. V dropped 3 bases and J dropped 4; count of bases not matched to a gene: 5. From germline, CDR1 is SGHVS and CDR2 FQNEAQ. CDR3 sequence reads: CASSFGGAMYEQYF. CDR3 nucleotide sequence: TGTGCCAGCAGCTTCGGGGGGGCCATGTACGAGCAGTACTTC.

The sample holds a few counts of this clone. This chain uses TRBV27 with TRBJ2-7; D perhaps matches TRBD1 (6 bases). The CDR3 extends over 14 amino acids. Germline V CDR1 and CDR2: MNHEY, SMNVEV (reference sequence). Trimming shortened V by 3 bases and J by 2 bases, and 11 bases separated the two germline ends. The CDR3 sequence is CASSLARGTYEQYF. As DNA, the CDR3 is TGTGCCAGCAGTTTGGCCAGGGGAACCTACGAGCAGTACTTC.

This clone showed up many times. V and J are TRBV20-1 and TRBJ2-5; 7 bases are a match to TRBD1. The ends lost 3 bases at V and 5 bases at J; junction bases unmatched: 12. The CDR3 runs to 15 residues. Per germline, CDR1 DFQATT and CDR2 SNEGSKA (reference sequence). In DNA, the CDR3 is TGCAGTGCTAGGGGGGTAGGGGGCTGGGTTGAGACCCAGTACTTC. The encoded protein is CSARGVGGWVETQYF.

As for this clone: This could be a read error, since a much larger clone is one nucleotide away. The sample contains more than one DNA sequence encoding this CDR3. The CDR3 spells CASSSGDFNSGNTIYF. CDR3 coding DNA: TGTGCCAGCAGCTCTGGGGACTTCAACTCTGGAAACACCATTTATTTT. This chain connects TRBV5-6 to TRBJ1-3; a possible D gene is TRBD1 (5 bases). Looked up from germline, CDR1 is SGHDT and CDR2 is YYEEEE. This CDR3 region has 16 residues.

With respect to this clone: One end of the junction fails to match germline, which may point to a read error. V usage is TRBV7-8 and J usage is TRBJ2-3; 7 bases are a match to TRBD2. Germline loops: CDR1 SGHVS, CDR2 FQNEAQ. This CDR3 region has 17 residues. In DNA, the CDR3 is TGTGCCAGCAGCTTAGTTTCAGCGGGGTGGGTCACAGATACTCAGTATTTT. This sequence encodes CASSLVSAGWVTDTQYF. The full variable domain, in which reference TRBV7-8 and TRBJ2-3 provide the parts outside the CDR3, is GAGVSQSPRYKVAKRGQDVALRCDPISGHVSLFWYQQALGQGPEFLTYFQNEAQLDKSGLPSDRFFAERPEGSVSTLKIQRTQQEDSAVYLCASSLVSAGWVTDTQYFGPGTRLTVL.

The chain has TRBV3-1 and TRBJ2-3; 9 bases are a match to TRBD2. CDR1 LGHDT and CDR2 YNNKEL come from the germline V gene (reference sequence). V shed 4 bases and J 6 bases; nucleotides not matched to a gene: 14. This CDR3 contains 17 residues. The CDR3 DNA sequence: TGTGCCAGCAGCCCAAGATGGGAGCGGGGGGCGTACGATACGCAGTATTTT. This codes for CASSPRWERGAYDTQYF.

This sequence joins TRBV4-1 and TRBJ2-7, with 9 bases aligning to TRBD1. Looked up from germline, CDR1 is MGHRA and CDR2 is YSYEKL. The junction had 12 bases not matched to a gene; V was cut back by 1 base and J by 5 bases. The CDR3 extends over 17 amino acids. The DNA for the CDR3 is TGCGCCAGCAGCCAAGGCCCCCGGGACAGGGTAGGAGACGAGCAGTACTTC. Protein product: CASSQGPRDRVGDEQYF.